The clone carrying this T cell receptor (beta chain) was seen repeatedly, ten times or more. The record originates from a study of T cells in Graves' hyperthyroidism and ophthalmopathy. CDR3 size: 14 residues. In germline, CDR1 is DFQATT, CDR2 SNEGSKA (reference sequence). V dropped 4 bases and J dropped 3 bases, with 16 bases sitting between them. Amplification targeted TCR beta CDR3 regions from RNA transcripts. TCR CDR3 regions were first amplified by RT-PCR with HTBI primers. One entry per CDR3 protein results from TCRdb running MiXCR on the multiplex PCR reads. The sample lists 200,000 to 300,000 distinct CDR3 sequences, roughly 15% seen once, with under 35% in the top ten.

The sequencing sample was made of blood. This receptor was identified in a woman between 18 and 29 years old with Graves' ophthalmopathy. The J gene is TRBJ2-7, the V gene TRBV20-1; a weak D match, TRBD2 (6 bases). The CDR3: CSATSRERNYEQYF. The CDR3 DNA is TGCAGTGCTACTTCTCGGGAGCGAAACTACGAGCAGTACTTC.